Below are 20 T cell receptor beta chains sequenced from a single sample in a study of T cell clusters in autoimmune cytopenias. Each sample's input was around 250 ng genomic DNA, about 38,000 genome equivalents. TRB was amplified by touch-down multiplex PCR, primer pools A and B combined. TCRdb reworked the multiplex PCR reads into one entry per CDR3 protein, no DNA. The table lists 6,000 to 9,500 distinct CDR3 sequences, with about 4.7% in the top ten. Sequenced material: peripheral blood. All receptors derive from a human donor with an autoimmune cytopenia or autoimmune hepatitis (not recorded which).

This clonotype shows up as medium-sized by frequency. The rearrangement joins TRBV29-1 to TRBJ1-4; TCRdb designates TRBD1, a call that cannot be tested without DNA. CDR1 and CDR2 from the germline V gene are SQVTM and ANQGSEA. CDR3 size: 13 residues. CDR3 protein: CSVELLGGEKLFF.

Judged by frequency, this clonotype is medium-sized. This CDR3 reads CASSIAGTSGSSYEQYF. The chain employs TRBV19 and TRBJ2-7; with no DNA, the TCRdb D assignment of TRBD2 cannot be verified. CDR3 size: 17 residues. Germline assignment: CDR1 LNHDA and CDR2 SQIVND (reference sequence).

By frequency, this clonotype is medium-sized. The chain has TRBV19 and TRBJ2-1; lacking DNA, the TRBD1 call made by TCRdb goes unchecked. CDR1 is LNHDA and CDR2 is SQIVND in the germline V gene (reference sequence). The length of the CDR3 is 16 residues. Here the CDR3 reads CASSMEGQGRVNEQFF.

V and J are TRBV5-4 and TRBJ2-5. Germline V gene lookup returns CDR1 SGHNT and CDR2 YYREEE (reference sequence). This CDR3 has 13 residues. The CDR3 sequence: CASSLGTQETQYF.

This clonotype is classed as medium-sized (0.01 to 0.1%) by frequency. The V call is TRBV28, the J call TRBJ1-6. The germline V gene has CDR1 MDHEN and CDR2 SYDVKM. The CDR3 runs to 12 residues. This CDR3 is CAVRGVPSPLHF. The full variable domain, with the rest looked up from reference TRBV28 and TRBJ1-6, is DVKVTQSSRYLVKRTGEKVFLECVQDMDHENMFWYRQDPGLGLRLIYFSYDVKMKEKGDIPEGYSVSREKKERFSLILESASTNQTSMYLCAVRGVPSPLHFGNGTRLTVT.

This chain links TRBV11-2 with TRBJ2-1. Per the germline V gene, CDR1 is SGHAT and CDR2 is FQNNGV. The CDR3 length is 17 residues. The CDR3 loop is CASSLGVAEGLYNEQFF. Full variable domain (outside the CDR3, taken from reference TRBV11-2 and TRBJ2-1): EAGVAQSPRYKIIEKRQSVAFWCNPISGHATLYWYQQILGQGPKLLIQFQNNGVVDDSQLPKDRFSAERLKGVDSTLKIQPAKLEDSAVYLCASSLGVAEGLYNEQFFGPGTRLTVL.

The genes are TRBV6-4 and TRBJ2-3; the D call of TRBD2 rests on TCRdb alone, since no DNA is present to check it. CDR3 length equals 16 residues. The V gene's germline CDR1 is MRHNA and CDR2 SNTAGT. CDR3 sequence reads: CASSQVGLAERGTQYF.

By frequency, this clonotype registers medium-sized. The chain employs TRBV5-6 and TRBJ1-3. CDR3 length equals 14 residues. Germline-derived CDR1 and CDR2 are SGHDT and YYEEEE. CDR3 region: CASSFRLGGNTIYF.

This clonotype is classed as medium-sized (0.01 to 0.1%) by frequency. J is TRBJ2-2 and V is TRBV6-5; TCRdb selects TRBD2, and the lack of DNA leaves this call unchecked. This CDR3 contains 16 residues. The germline CDR1 and CDR2 sequences are MNHEY and SVGAGI. The CDR3 sequence: CASTSPSGRGTGELFF.

By frequency, this clonotype is medium-sized. The chain recombines TRBV15 with TRBJ1-2. CDR1 and CDR2 from the germline V gene are LNHNV and YYDKDF (reference sequence). The CDR3 has 15 amino acids. This chain's CDR3 is CATSRDPQTDYGYTF.

Measured by frequency, this clonotype is medium-sized (0.01 to 0.1%). J is TRBJ1-4 and V is TRBV7-9. CDR1 is SEHNR, CDR2 FQNEAQ, per germline (reference sequence). CDR3 length: 12 amino acids. This chain's CDR3 is CASSFTNEKLFF.

The rearrangement joins TRBV20-1 to TRBJ2-5; TCRdb names TRBD2, which stays unverified in the absence of DNA. Germline loops: CDR1 DFQATT, CDR2 SNEGSKA (reference sequence). The length of the CDR3 is 16 residues. The CDR3 here is CSASMPGLFFKETQYF.

This chain uses TRBV18 with TRBJ1-1; TCRdb's D call, TRBD1, is unchecked because there is no DNA. The germline gives CDR1 KGHSH, CDR2 LQKENI. The CDR3 has 16 residues. The chain's CDR3 is CASSPRTGGRDTEAFF.

This chain links TRBV11-2 with TRBJ2-1; as DNA is missing, the TRBD2 call by TCRdb cannot be tested. This CDR3 is built from 16 residues. Germline V gene sequence: CDR1 SGHAT, CDR2 FQNNGV. The CDR3 loop is CASSLAVASGYNEQFF.

The chain links TRBV6-1 to TRBJ2-3; TCRdb lists TRBD1, though no DNA is available to test this call. CDR1 is MNHNS and CDR2 is SASEGT in the germline V gene. There are 15 residues in the CDR3. CDR3 region: CASSEGGTGTDTQYF.

The chain employs TRBV10-1 and TRBJ2-7; TCRdb proposes TRBD2, but this gene call is untestable without DNA. The CDR3 spans 17 residues. Per germline, CDR1 WNHNN and CDR2 SYGVQD (reference sequence). This chain's CDR3 is CASSESDLKAGVSEQYF.

This clonotype ranks as medium-sized in terms of frequency. The chain couples TRBV6-6 to TRBJ1-4. The CDR3 extends over 15 amino acids. Germline V gene sequence: CDR1 MNHNY, CDR2 SVGAGI (reference sequence). CDR3 in amino acids: CASSYSIRSNEKLFF.

V gene TRBV6-2 or TRBV6-3 combines with J gene TRBJ2-2; TCRdb outputs TRBD1, but without DNA this stays unchecked. Germline CDR1 reads MNHEY; CDR2 reads SVGEGT. The CDR3 spans 16 residues. The CDR3 sequence: CASSLYGTPNTGELFF.

This clonotype is classed as medium-sized (0.01 to 0.1%) by frequency. CDR3 region: CASSPMGHPRFNYGYTF. The J gene is TRBJ1-2, the V gene TRBV7-9; TCRdb selects TRBD1, and the lack of DNA leaves this call unchecked. CDR3 length: 17 residues. CDR1 and CDR2 (germline): SEHNR, FQNEAQ (reference sequence).

This clonotype is medium-sized (0.01 to 0.1%) by frequency. The V and J genes are TRBV20-1 and TRBJ2-7; TCRdb proposes TRBD1, but this gene call is untestable without DNA. The germline V gene encodes CDR1 DFQATT and CDR2 SNEGSKA (reference sequence). The CDR3 is 14 amino acids. This chain's CDR3 is CSARTAGQGAEQYF.